The 24 T cell receptor beta chains listed next were all sequenced from one sample in a study of T cells in Graves' hyperthyroidism and ophthalmopathy. Researchers took RNA transcripts and amplified the TCR beta CDR3 regions from them. HTBI primers were employed in a first-round RT-PCR of the TCR CDR3. One entry per CDR3 protein, called by TCRdb with MiXCR from the multiplex PCR reads. This sample has around 450,000 distinct CDR3 sequences, with approximately 13% found just once. Sequenced: blood. These receptors were taken from a woman under 30 with Graves' hyperthyroidism.

CDR3 region: CASSLDQGDTQYF. In DNA form, the CDR3 reads TGTGCCAGCAGCTTAGACCAAGGAGATACGCAGTATTTT. The V and J genes are TRBV7-2 and TRBJ2-3; D ambiguous. CDR1 is SGHTA and CDR2 is FQGNSA in the germline V gene. This CDR3 region has 13 residues. Trimming pared 1 base from V and 5 bases from J, leaving 7 bases between.

Only a few counts were recorded for this clonotype. V and J are TRBV6-1 and TRBJ2-2; tentative D call: TRBD1 (5 bases). CDR1 and CDR2 from the germline V gene are MNHNS and SASEGT. The CDR3 is 15 amino acids. Trimming shortened V by 5 bases and J by 6 bases, and 16 bases separated the two germline ends. CDR3 DNA sequence: TGTGCCAGCAGTCCCCCTCCAAGGGGCTCCGGGGAGCTGTTTTTT. Amino acids: CASSPPPRGSGELFF.

The CDR3 sequence is CASTLSGLGSGTGELFF. The CDR3 coding sequence is TGTGCCAGCACCCTTAGCGGGCTTGGGAGTGGAACCGGGGAGCTGTTTTTT. The gene calls are TRBV12-3 or TRBV12-4 and TRBJ2-2, with 7 bases fitting TRBD2. The CDR3 sequence is 17 residues long. V was clipped by 7 bases and J by 5 bases; unmatched bases: 16.

The chain combines TRBV7-9 with TRBJ2-1; 10 bases agree with TRBD2. Per germline, CDR1 SEHNR and CDR2 FQNEAQ (reference sequence). Unmatched junction bases numbered 7, after V lost 1 base and J lost 7 bases. The CDR3 spans 16 residues. The chain's CDR3 is CASSLVPSGSMNEQFF. CDR3 bases: TGTGCCAGCAGCTTAGTTCCTAGCGGGAGTATGAATGAGCAGTTCTTC.

This clonotype was picked up many times. This chain connects TRBV20-1 to TRBJ1-5; the match to TRBD1 covers 8 bases. The CDR3 consists of 15 residues. Germline-derived CDR1 and CDR2 are DFQATT and SNEGSKA (reference sequence). V was clipped by 3 bases and J by 2 bases; unmatched bases: 6. CDR3 sequence reads: CSASQATGGNQPQHF. CDR3 bases: TGCAGTGCTAGCCAGGCGACAGGGGGCAATCAGCCCCAGCATTTT.

This clonotype was recorded at least ten times. The V gene is TRBV28, the J gene TRBJ1-1; D is possibly TRBD1 (5 bases). V lost 2 bases to trimming and J lost 3 bases, with 13 bases between them. CDR1 and CDR2 (germline): MDHEN, SYDVKM. This CDR3 has 15 amino acids. The CDR3 spells CASSLSPGGDTEAFF. The CDR3 bases are TGTGCCAGCAGTTTAAGCCCCGGAGGGGACACTGAAGCTTTCTTT.

The chain couples TRBV10-1 to TRBJ2-1, with 8 bases fitting TRBD1. CDR1 is WNHNN and CDR2 is SYGVQD in the germline V gene (reference sequence). CDR3 length: 17 amino acids. The ends lost 2 bases at V and 7 bases at J; junction bases unmatched: 13. The CDR3 DNA sequence: TGCGCCAGCAGTGAGCCCTCCCAACGGACAGGGTTTAATGAGCAGTTCTTC. Translated, it gives CASSEPSQRTGFNEQFF.

This clonotype was detected ten times or more. J is TRBJ1-1 and V is TRBV6-1; tentative D call: TRBD1 (5 bases). Germline assignment: CDR1 MNHNS and CDR2 SASEGT. The CDR3 extends over 14 amino acids. The germline V and J ends were trimmed by 6 bases and 0 bases, with 11 bases remaining between them. The CDR3 reads CASRPGTLNTEAFF. The CDR3 bases are TGTGCCAGCAGGCCCGGGACCTTGAACACTGAAGCTTTCTTT.

Comments on this clonotype: A much larger clone is a single base away; this may be a read error. The rearrangement links TRBV7-6 to TRBJ1-1, with 7 bases matching TRBD1. This CDR3 has 13 residues. V was clipped by 6 bases and J by 4 bases; unmatched bases: 5. Germline V CDR1 and CDR2: SGHVS, FNYEAQ. CDR3: CASRLTGITEAFF. As DNA, the CDR3 is TGTGCCAGCAGATTGACAGGGATCACTGAAGCTTTCTTT.

This clonotype was seen more than once but under ten times. A read error is possible here, since a much larger clone lies one base away. The chain joins TRBV12-3 or TRBV12-4 to TRBJ1-4, with TRBD1 matching over 11 bases. The CDR3 contains 13 residues. The CDR3 sequence: CASSRTGGEKLVF. The DNA of the CDR3 is TGTGCCAGCAGTCGGACAGGGGGCGAAAAACTGGTTTTT.

In its sample, this clonotype was seen many times. This rearrangement joins TRBV20-1 to TRBJ2-1; 9 nucleotides align to TRBD2. This CDR3 spans 14 amino acids. Germline V lookup: CDR1 DFQATT, CDR2 SNEGSKA (reference sequence). With 6 bases clipped from V and 0 bases from J, the junction kept 3 bases outside the gene matches. In nucleotides, the CDR3 is TGCAGTGCCCTTAGCGGGAGCTCCTACAATGAGCAGTTCTTC. Its translation is CSALSGSSYNEQFF.

The V call is TRBV30, the J call TRBJ2-7; 7 bases line up with TRBD2. V lost 4 bases and J lost 0; bases outside the gene matches: 9. The CDR3 contains 15 residues. Germline values: CDR1 GTSNPN, CDR2 SVGIG (reference sequence). The CDR3 region has the DNA TGTGCCTGGACCCCAGGGACTAACTCCTCCTACGAGCAGTACTTC. Translating it yields CAWTPGTNSSYEQYF. The full variable domain, its missing parts supplied by reference TRBV30 and TRBJ2-7, is SQTIHQWPATLVQPVGSPLSLECTVEGTSNPNLYWYRQAAGRGLQLLFYSVGIGQISSEVPQNLSASRPQDRQFILSSKKLLLSDSGFYLCAWTPGTNSSYEQYFGPGTRLTVT.

This clonotype was seen more than once but under ten times. The V gene is TRBV7-2, the J gene TRBJ2-7; 9 positions match TRBD1. With V trimmed by 4 bases and J by 9 bases, 10 bases remained unmatched. The CDR3 is 14 amino acids. Germline V gene sequence: CDR1 SGHTA, CDR2 FQGNSA. CDR3 DNA sequence: TGTGCCAGCAGCTCCGGGACAGGGTCGTGGGTGCAGTACTTC. Protein product: CASSSGTGSWVQYF.

A note on this clonotype: This is likely a read error, given that the CDR3 carries no conserved phenylalanine or tryptophan at its end. This chain joins TRBV2 and TRBJ1-1, with 11 positions matching TRBD1. Trimming at V came to 2 bases and at J to 4 bases, leaving 6 bases not matched to a gene. This CDR3 spans 16 amino acids. Germline lookup yields CDR1 SNHLY and CDR2 FYNNEI. The DNA of the CDR3 is TGTGCCAGCAGTGAATTATCCGGGACAGGGGGCACTGAAGCTTTCCTT. Its protein is CASSELSGTGGTEAFL.

The table lists this clonotype with many counts. This rearrangement joins TRBV28 to TRBJ1-2, with a tentative D call TRBD1 (5 bases). CDR3 length: 15 amino acids. Germline V gene data show CDR1 as MDHEN and CDR2 as SYDVKM. The V end lost 11 bases, the J end lost 4 bases, and 23 bases lay between the germline ends. This CDR3 is CAGRGSRHGSYGYTF. The CDR3 DNA reads as TGTGCCGGGAGGGGCAGCCGACATGGTAGCTATGGCTACACCTTC.

There are many counts of this clonotype. The chain joins TRBV12-3 or TRBV12-4 to TRBJ2-7; TRBD2 is a possible D gene (6 bases). The CDR3 extends over 12 amino acids. The ends were cut back, 4 bases at V and 6 bases at J, with 10 bases in the middle. The CDR3 region has the DNA TGTGCCAGCAGTTGGGGGGTCTCCGAGCAGTACTTC. This sequence encodes CASSWGVSEQYF.

In this sample, this clonotype turned up many times. This sequence joins TRBV15 and TRBJ1-1, with D unresolved. Germline CDR1 reads LNHNV; CDR2 reads YYDKDF (reference sequence). V lost 1 base, J lost 5 bases, and 8 bases lay in between. The CDR3 loop spans 13 amino acids. CDR3: CATSRGVVTEAFF. The DNA of the CDR3 is TGTGCCACCAGCAGAGGGGTGGTAACTGAAGCTTTCTTT.

This clonotype was counted many times. The chain uses TRBV12-3 or TRBV12-4 and TRBJ1-2; TRBD1 might be the D (6 bases). CDR3 length: 14 amino acids. Trimming left V 6 bases short and J 8 bases short, with 19 bases between. This CDR3 is CASSPTKTGLGYTF. The CDR3 DNA sequence: TGTGCCAGCAGCCCTACTAAGACAGGACTCGGCTACACCTTC.

This clonotype showed up just a few times. A much larger clone lies one base from this, so it may be a read error. The rearrangement links TRBV28 to TRBJ2-1; D unclear. Germline CDR1 and CDR2: MDHEN and SYDVKM. The CDR3 contains 13 residues. CDR3 nucleotide sequence: TGTGCCAGCAGTCCCTATCTAGACAATGAGCGGTTCTTC. Its protein product is CASSPYLDNERFF.

A word on this clonotype: A much larger clone differs by one base, so this may be a read error. The chain has TRBV28 and TRBJ2-1; weak D call: TRBD2 (6 bases). The tail of the sequence fits TRBJ2-7 better, so the J call may be wrong. Per the germline V gene, CDR1 is MDHEN and CDR2 is SYDVKM. The CDR3 is 13 amino acids. This chain's CDR3 is CASRRDDDNEQYF. The CDR3 coding sequence is TGTGCCAGCAGGCGGGACGACGACAATGAGCAGTACTTC.

As concerns this clonotype: A much bigger clone sits one base away, suggesting this may be a read error. The V call is TRBV6-2 or TRBV6-3, the J call TRBJ1-5; D may be TRBD1 (5 bases). Trimming left V 8 bases short and J 6 bases short, with 11 bases between. Germline V CDR1 and CDR2: MNHEY, SVGEGT. The length of the CDR3 is 12 residues. The CDR3 nucleotides are TGTGCCAGCCGGGACGGGGTTCAGCCCCAGCATTTT. Its translation: CASRDGVQPQHF.

This clonotype occurred many times. The gene calls are TRBV6-2 or TRBV6-3 and TRBJ2-6; 7 positions agree with TRBD1. Trimming removed 5 bases from V and 0 bases from J; junction bases left unmatched: 1. The CDR3 has 15 residues. The V gene's germline CDR1 is MNHEY and CDR2 SVGEGT. CDR3 in DNA: TGTGCCAGCAGTGGGGACAGCTCTGGGGCCAACGTCCTGACTTTC. Translating gives CASSGDSSGANVLTF.

This clonotype was observed a handful of times. This chain joins TRBV6-1 and TRBJ2-6, with D perhaps TRBD1 (6 bases). Trimming stripped 5 bases from V and 0 bases from J, with 11 bases between. This CDR3 is built from 16 residues. Germline V lookup: CDR1 MNHNS, CDR2 SASEGT. The CDR3 protein is CASSWDILSGANVLTF. The CDR3 DNA follows: TGTGCCAGCAGTTGGGACATCCTCTCTGGGGCCAACGTCCTGACTTTC.

This clonotype has at least ten counts. This chain joins TRBV6-1 and TRBJ1-1; a weak D match, TRBD1 (5 bases). This CDR3 is built from 13 residues. Trimming cost V 5 bases and J 3 bases, with 10 bases left between them. Looked up from germline, CDR1 is MNHNS and CDR2 is SASEGT. The CDR3 region is CASSSGEYTEAFF. CDR3 DNA: TGTGCCAGCAGTTCGGGGGAGTACACTGAAGCTTTCTTT.